Below, 8 T cell receptor beta chains from the same sample are listed, as sequenced in a study of vaccination effects on CD4 cells after COVID-19. Sequencing was preceded by expansion of antigen-specific CD4+ T cells with viral peptide pools in the ViraFEST assay. Having been cultured for roughly 10 days, the cells underwent CD4+ T cell isolation. It was between March and December 2020 that the person had a SARS-CoV-2 infection confirmed by PCR. No cognate antigen is known for these TCRs. Clones were read by immunoSEQ multiplex PCR, and TCRdb kept only the in-frame ones, dropping some. There are tens of thousands of clones in the sample; less than 85% occur only once, and 35% to 45% lies in the top ten. The sample consisted of CD4+ T cells from PBMCs cultured with a peptide pool, taken before COVID-19 vaccination. These receptors all come from a human donor who had a prior SARS-CoV-2 infection.

V gene TRBV7-6 combines with J gene TRBJ2-7; TRBD1 might be the D (6 bases). Germline CDR1 and CDR2: SGHVS and FNYEAQ. This CDR3 comprises 13 residues. V dropped 5 bases and J dropped 4 bases, with 12 bases sitting between them. CDR3: CASSPTGMYEQYF. The CDR3, as DNA: TGTGCCAGCAGCCCTACAGGGATGTACGAGCAGTACTTC.

The gene calls are TRBV5-1 and TRBJ1-1, with 10 positions matching TRBD1. V was pared by 3 bases and J by 3 bases, with 11 bases of the junction left unmatched. This CDR3 region has 17 residues. Germline-derived CDR1 and CDR2 are SGHRS and YFSETQ. CDR3 sequence reads: CASSSGTGASLYTEAFF. CDR3 nucleotide sequence: TGCGCCAGCAGCTCCGGGACAGGGGCCAGTTTGTACACTGAAGCTTTCTTT.

The chain joins TRBV4-1 to TRBJ1-2; 8 positions match TRBD1. Losses at the gene ends were 6 bases for V and 3 bases for J; bases not matched to a gene: 3. The germline CDR1 and CDR2 sequences are MGHRA and YSYEKL. The CDR3 length is 13 residues. CDR3 amino acids: CASRSTGDYGYTF. In DNA form, the CDR3 reads TGCGCCAGCAGATCGACAGGGGACTATGGCTACACCTTC.

V usage is TRBV6-6 and J usage is TRBJ2-1, with 11 bases matching TRBD2. This CDR3 contains 12 residues. CDR1 is MNHNY, CDR2 SVGAGI, per germline (reference sequence). V lost 11 bases to trimming and J lost 7 bases; unmatched junction nucleotides: 4. The CDR3 protein is CAGRTSGNEQFF. Here the CDR3 DNA reads TGTGCCGGCCGGACTAGCGGGAATGAGCAGTTCTTC.

The chain joins TRBV2 to TRBJ2-3; 10 nucleotides agree with TRBD2. The CDR3 runs to 16 residues. The ends lost 5 bases at V and 3 bases at J; junction bases unmatched: 8. From germline, CDR1 is SNHLY and CDR2 FYNNEI. This CDR3 is CASSNVAGGMTDTQYF. In DNA, the CDR3 is TGTGCCAGCAGTAACGTAGCGGGGGGTATGACAGATACGCAGTATTTT. Using reference TRBV2 and TRBJ2-3 for the parts outside the CDR3, the full variable domain is EPEVTQTPSHQVTQMGQEVILRCVPISNHLYFYWYRQILGQKVEFLVSFYNNEISEKSEIFDDQFSVERPDGSNFTLKIRSTKLEDSAMYFCASSNVAGGMTDTQYFGPGTRLTVL.

The chain employs TRBV3-1 (or the pseudogene TRBV3-2) and TRBJ2-5; the D is unclear. Trimming removed 0 bases from V and 2 bases from J, with 7 bases in between. CDR3 length equals 14 residues. From germline, CDR1 is LGHDT and CDR2 YNNKEL (reference sequence). The CDR3 DNA follows: TGTGCCAGCAGCCAAGAGAGTATACAAGAGACCCAGTACTTC. Its translation: CASSQESIQETQYF.

The rearrangement joins TRBV21-1 to TRBJ2-7; TRBD2 is the table's D call and was not checked against the DNA. TRBV21-1 is a known pseudogene. The CDR3 totals 16 residues. CDR3 coding DNA: TGTGCCAGCAGCAAGCAGGGACTAGCGGGCCACTACGAGCAGTACTTC. Translated, it gives CASSKQGLAGHYEQYF.

The rearrangement joins TRBV6-5 to TRBJ1-1; tentative D call: TRBD1 (6 bases). This CDR3 is 14 amino acids long. The V end was cut by 4 bases, the J end by 0 bases, with 9 bases between. Looked up from germline, CDR1 is MNHEY and CDR2 is SVGAGI. Written as DNA, the CDR3 is TGTGCCAGCAGTTGGGACACTATGAACACTGAAGCTTTCTTT. This encodes CASSWDTMNTEAFF.